This entry lists 22 T cell receptor beta chains sequenced from one sample in a study of T cell repertoires in cytomegalovirus infection. TCRdb re-analysed the reads in MiXCR, keeping a single row per CDR3 protein. The sample includes 65,000 to 85,000 distinct CDR3 sequences, about 30% seen only once; the top ten take about 60%. Their specific antigens are unknown. This specimen was CD8+ T cells from cultured PBMCs, taken from culture after CMV antigen stimulation. Source of these receptors: a human donor in good health (CMV status not recorded). Some clones in this sample may be carry-over from other donors' samples.

This clonotype turned up a few times. The chain links TRBV2 to TRBJ2-2; the match to TRBD1 covers 9 bases. CDR1 is SNHLY and CDR2 is FYNNEI in the germline V gene. The CDR3 has 17 residues. Germline trimming cut 3 bases from V and 4 bases from J; bases unmatched to any gene: 9. The CDR3 sequence is CASSDVPGQGSTGELFF. The CDR3 nucleotides read TGTGCCAGCAGTGACGTCCCGGGACAGGGTAGCACCGGGGAGCTGTTTTTT.

This clonotype was detected ten times or more. The CDR3 DNA is TGTGCCAGCAGCTTAGCAAGGGGAGGGGGCTCTGGAAACACCATATATTTT. Translating gives CASSLARGGGSGNTIYF. This chain connects TRBV7-2 to TRBJ1-3; weak D call: TRBD1 (6 bases). V lost 0 bases to trimming and J lost 0 bases, with 12 bases between them. The CDR3 contains 17 residues. Germline V gene lookup returns CDR1 SGHTA and CDR2 FQGNSA. Full variable domain (outside the CDR3, taken from reference TRBV7-2 and TRBJ1-3): GAGVSQSPSNKVTEKGKDVELRCDPISGHTALYWYRQSLGQGLEFLIYFQGNSAPDKSGLPSDRFSAERTGGSVSTLTIQRTQQEDSAVYLCASSLARGGGSGNTIYFGEGSWLTVV.

This clonotype came up many times. The chain joins TRBV7-9 to TRBJ2-2; 8 bases match TRBD2. CDR1 SEHNR and CDR2 FQNEAQ come from the germline V gene (reference sequence). The V segment lost 5 bases and the J segment 1 base; nucleotides outside the gene matches: 6. The CDR3 runs 16 residues. The CDR3 coding sequence is TGTGCCAGCAGCCCGTGGGGACTAGAGAACACCGGGGAGCTGTTTTTT. Protein sequence: CASSPWGLENTGELFF. The full variable domain, rest sourced from reference TRBV7-9 and TRBJ2-2, is DTGVSQNPRHKITKRGQNVTFRCDPISEHNRLYWYRQTLGQGPEFLTYFQNEAQLEKSRLLSDRFSAERPKGSFSTLEIQRTEQGDSAMYLCASSPWGLENTGELFFGEGSRLTVL.

This clonotype was seen ten or more times. The gene calls are TRBV7-6 and TRBJ1-1; no clear D gene. Germline values: CDR1 SGHVS, CDR2 FNYEAQ. The CDR3 runs 13 residues. Trimming left V 1 base short and J 5 bases short, with 8 bases between. CDR3 amino acids: CASSLETGTEAFF. CDR3 sequence (DNA): TGTGCCAGCAGCTTAGAAACGGGTACTGAAGCTTTCTTT. Drawing the rest from reference TRBV7-6 and TRBJ1-1, the complete variable domain is GAGVSQSPRYKVTKRGQDVALRCDPISGHVSLYWYRQALGQGPEFLTYFNYEAQQDKSGLPNDRFSAERPEGSISTLTIQRTEQRDSAMYRCASSLETGTEAFFGQGTRLTVV.

This chain joins TRBV19 and TRBJ2-1; D gene uncertain. Germline V lookup: CDR1 LNHDA, CDR2 SQIVND (reference sequence). The CDR3 totals 13 residues. V gave up 4 bases and J gave up 2 bases, with 6 bases separating them. The CDR3 DNA is TGTGCCAGTAGTAGTTTAGCCTACAATGAGCAGTTCTTC. Protein sequence: CASSSLAYNEQFF.

This rearrangement joins TRBV29-1 to TRBJ2-7; possibly TRBD1 for D (6 bases). Germline V lookup: CDR1 SQVTM, CDR2 ANQGSEA. With 6 bases removed from V and 4 bases from J, the gap between germline ends came to 16 bases. The CDR3 has 13 amino acids. The CDR3 coding sequence is TGCAGCGTAGAAAGGACAGACAATTACGAGCAGTACTTC. This gives the protein CSVERTDNYEQYF.

This clonotype was observed once. The rearrangement links TRBV29-1 to TRBJ2-6; D is unclear. Trimming removed 3 bases at V and 0 bases at J, with 9 bases between. The CDR3 is made up of 15 amino acids. Per germline, CDR1 SQVTM and CDR2 ANQGSEA. CDR3 in amino acids: CSVDLDGSGANVLTF. CDR3 nucleotide sequence: TGCAGCGTTGACTTGGACGGCTCTGGGGCCAACGTCCTGACTTTC.

The chain uses TRBV2 and TRBJ1-3; TRBD1 agrees at 7 bases. V was clipped by 3 bases and J by 0 bases; unmatched bases: 5. The germline CDR1 and CDR2 sequences are SNHLY and FYNNEI. This CDR3 contains 16 residues. This chain's CDR3 is CASSDRPGGSGNTIYF. The CDR3 DNA reads as TGTGCCAGCAGTGATAGGCCAGGGGGCTCTGGAAACACCATATATTTT.

This chain uses TRBV5-4 with TRBJ2-7; perhaps TRBD2 as D (6 bases). Germline V gene sequence: CDR1 SGHNT, CDR2 YYREEE (reference sequence). Trimming pared 1 base from V and 3 bases from J, leaving 14 bases between. The CDR3 is 15 residues long. The CDR3 DNA reads as TGTGCCAGCAGCTTGCCGGGGGAGACGGTCTACGAGCAGTACTTC. Translation gives CASSLPGETVYEQYF.

This clonotype was recorded many times. The chain combines TRBV7-2 with TRBJ1-4; 8 bases align to TRBD1. The junction had 1 base not matched to a gene; V was cut back by 6 bases and J by 1 base. CDR3 length: 14 amino acids. Germline V gene sequence: CDR1 SGHTA, CDR2 FQGNSA. CDR3 in DNA: TGTGCCAGCAGTGACAGGGGAACTAATGAAAAACTGTTTTTT. Translating it yields CASSDRGTNEKLFF.

The V call is TRBV6-1, the J call TRBJ1-2; D is possibly TRBD1 (6 bases). Trimming left V 5 bases short and J 8 bases short, with 12 bases between. CDR3 size: 12 residues. Looked up from germline, CDR1 is MNHNS and CDR2 is SASEGT. The CDR3 spells CASSYRVEGYTF. The CDR3 coding sequence is TGTGCCAGCAGTTACAGGGTGGAAGGCTACACCTTC.

A few counts support this clonotype. The chain employs TRBV7-2 and TRBJ2-7, with D unresolved. CDR3 length equals 14 residues. Germline CDR1 is SGHTA and CDR2 is FQGNSA. V was shortened by 5 bases and J by 4 bases, with 15 bases between the two germline ends. The DNA for the CDR3 is TGTGCCAGCAGCCCGGGTGGCATTACGTACGAGCAGTACTTC. It specifies CASSPGGITYEQYF. Full variable domain (rest looked up from reference TRBV7-2 and TRBJ2-7): GAGVSQSPSNKVTEKGKDVELRCDPISGHTALYWYRQSLGQGLEFLIYFQGNSAPDKSGLPSDRFSAERTGGSVSTLTIQRTQQEDSAVYLCASSPGGITYEQYFGPGTRLTVT.

This sequence joins TRBV27 and TRBJ2-3; 7 bases are a match to TRBD1. The length of the CDR3 is 16 residues. Germline V CDR1 and CDR2: MNHEY, SMNVEV (reference sequence). The V and J ends lost 5 bases and 2 bases, in that order; junction bases with no gene match: 10. The CDR3 DNA reads TGTGCCAGCAGTACCACAGGGGACGGATACACAGATACGCAGTATTTT. This encodes CASSTTGDGYTDTQYF.

The genes are TRBV25-1 and TRBJ1-1; D is unresolved. The CDR3 length is 13 residues. The germline CDR1 and CDR2 sequences are MGHDK and SYGVNS. V lost 4 bases to trimming and J lost 0 bases, with 6 bases between them. CDR3 nucleotides: TGTGCCAGCAGTGCACAGTTGAACACTGAAGCTTTCTTT. This translates into CASSAQLNTEAFF.

This clonotype has ten or more counts. The V gene is TRBV7-6, the J gene TRBJ1-1; no definite D call. Germline assignment: CDR1 SGHVS and CDR2 FNYEAQ. The germline V and J ends were trimmed by 5 bases and 1 base, with 8 bases remaining between them. The CDR3 sequence is 13 residues long. CDR3 DNA: TGTGCCAGCAGCACGGGAGGGAACACTGAAGCTTTCTTT. Protein sequence: CASSTGGNTEAFF. The whole variable domain, filled in from reference TRBV7-6 and TRBJ1-1, reads GAGVSQSPRYKVTKRGQDVALRCDPISGHVSLYWYRQALGQGPEFLTYFNYEAQQDKSGLPNDRFSAERPEGSISTLTIQRTEQRDSAMYRCASSTGGNTEAFFGQGTRLTVV.

The chain links TRBV27 to TRBJ2-3; a weak D match, TRBD1 (5 bases). Between the trimmed V and J ends, which lost 2 bases and 1 base, there was a span of 10 bases. The CDR3 length is 15 residues. Germline V CDR1 and CDR2: MNHEY, SMNVEV (reference sequence). The CDR3 DNA reads as TGTGCCAGCAGTTTAAAGGGGTTTCGCACAGATACGCAGTATTTT. Protein sequence: CASSLKGFRTDTQYF.

V is TRBV2 and J is TRBJ1-2; D unresolved. CDR1 is SNHLY and CDR2 is FYNNEI in the germline V gene. Trimming pared 3 bases from V and 0 bases from J, leaving 8 bases between. CDR3 length equals 14 residues. The CDR3, as DNA: TGTGCCAGCAGTGAGAGATGGTCTAACTATGGCTACACCTTC. This sequence encodes CASSERWSNYGYTF. The variable domain in full, with the rest retrieved from reference TRBV2 and TRBJ1-2, is EPEVTQTPSHQVTQMGQEVILRCVPISNHLYFYWYRQILGQKVEFLVSFYNNEISEKSEIFDDQFSVERPDGSNFTLKIRSTKLEDSAMYFCASSERWSNYGYTFGSGTRLTVV.

On this clonotype: This may be a read error: a much more frequent sequence differs by one nucleotide. The chain recombines TRBV9 with TRBJ2-1; D remains unclear. Trimming left V 0 bases short and J 4 bases short, with 11 bases between. This CDR3 contains 15 residues. Germline lookup yields CDR1 SGDLS and CDR2 YYNGEE. The CDR3 sequence: CASSVAEMLYNEQFF. CDR3 nucleotides: TGTGCCAGCAGCGTAGCGGAAATGTTGTACAATGAGCAGTTCTTC.

In this sample, this clonotype turned up many times. This chain links TRBV7-2 with TRBJ2-3, with D possibly matching TRBD2 (5 bases). The V end was cut by 4 bases, the J end by 6 bases, with 11 bases between. The CDR3 sequence is 13 residues long. Germline-derived CDR1 and CDR2 are SGHTA and FQGNSA. The CDR3 region is CASSSISADTQYF. The CDR3 nucleotides read TGTGCCAGCAGCTCTATTAGCGCTGATACGCAGTATTTT. The full variable domain, its missing parts supplied by reference TRBV7-2 and TRBJ2-3, is GAGVSQSPSNKVTEKGKDVELRCDPISGHTALYWYRQSLGQGLEFLIYFQGNSAPDKSGLPSDRFSAERTGGSVSTLTIQRTQQEDSAVYLCASSSISADTQYFGPGTRLTVL.

The chain combines TRBV12-3 or TRBV12-4 with TRBJ2-2; TRBD2 agrees at 8 bases. The CDR3 contains 14 residues. V shed 7 bases and J 6 bases; nucleotides not matched to a gene: 7. In DNA, the CDR3 is TGTGCCAGCATCCCCGTCGGGGGGGCCGGGGAGCTGTTTTTT. Amino acids: CASIPVGGAGELFF.

V usage is TRBV18 and J usage is TRBJ2-7, with TRBD1 matching over 9 bases. The V segment lost 3 bases and the J segment 5 bases; nucleotides outside the gene matches: 11. The CDR3 has 16 amino acids. Germline CDR1 is KGHSH and CDR2 is LQKENI. The CDR3 nucleotides are TGTGCCAGCTCACCTCGAGACAGGGGGTGGATGGACGAGCAGTACTTC. It translates to CASSPRDRGWMDEQYF.

The CDR3 nucleotides are TGTGCCAGCAGCTCCACCGGACAGGGGGATGAGACCCAGTACTTC. This codes for CASSSTGQGDETQYF. The V and J genes are TRBV11-2 and TRBJ2-5, with 10 bases matching TRBD1. The CDR3 extends over 15 amino acids. Germline values: CDR1 SGHAT, CDR2 FQNNGV. The V segment lost 4 bases and the J segment 5 bases; nucleotides outside the gene matches: 7.